This TCR beta chain comes out of a study of identical twins. This CDR3 has 14 amino acids. Trimming took 3 bases from V and 1 from J, leaving 10 bases between them. Germline V gene data show CDR1 as SGDLS and CDR2 as YYNGEE. This clonotype appeared many times. The antigen is unknown. Everyone who gave samples was a healthy Caucasian. A universal primer site was created by template switching, with the cDNA bearing unique molecular identifiers. One entry per CDR3 protein, called by TCRdb with MiXCR from the 5' RACE reads. The sample records some 900,000 distinct CDR3 sequences, more than 9% being singletons. Study-wide results and limits: Twin-shared out-of-frame alpha sequences were enriched for low generation probability.

The data also belong to a second study, concerning yellow fever vaccine responses in identical twins.

The sample comprised PBMCs. The clonotype originates from a young woman in good health. This rearrangement joins TRBV9 to TRBJ1-1, with D tentatively TRBD1 (5 bases). CDR3 DNA: TGTGCCAGCAGCGAGGCAGGACAGAACACTGAAGCTTTCTTT. Its translation is CASSEAGQNTEAFF.